The 2 T cell receptor beta chains listed next were all sequenced from one sample in a study of identical twins. TCRdb called the 5' RACE reads again in MiXCR, with one record for every CDR3 protein. The sample carries about 1.7 million distinct CDR3 sequences, around a third recorded once. What was sequenced was cord blood. The origin of the receptors is a newborn girl in good health.

The gene calls are TRBV20-1 and TRBJ1-2; D is unclear. CDR1 is DFQATT, CDR2 SNEGSKA, per germline (reference sequence). The CDR3 covers 12 residues. Trimming stripped 8 bases from V and 0 bases from J, with 10 bases between. CDR3 amino acids: CSIRPPNYGYTF. The CDR3 coding sequence is TGCAGTATCCGACCGCCTAACTATGGCTACACCTTC.

The chain employs TRBV5-1 and TRBJ1-4; 8 bases map to TRBD1. This CDR3 spans 16 amino acids. Germline V lookup: CDR1 SGHRS, CDR2 YFSETQ. The ends lost 5 bases at V and 1 base at J; junction bases unmatched: 7. CDR3 sequence reads: CASRRTGRVTNEKLFF. For the CDR3, the DNA is TGCGCCAGCAGACGGACAGGGCGGGTAACTAATGAAAAACTGTTTTTT.